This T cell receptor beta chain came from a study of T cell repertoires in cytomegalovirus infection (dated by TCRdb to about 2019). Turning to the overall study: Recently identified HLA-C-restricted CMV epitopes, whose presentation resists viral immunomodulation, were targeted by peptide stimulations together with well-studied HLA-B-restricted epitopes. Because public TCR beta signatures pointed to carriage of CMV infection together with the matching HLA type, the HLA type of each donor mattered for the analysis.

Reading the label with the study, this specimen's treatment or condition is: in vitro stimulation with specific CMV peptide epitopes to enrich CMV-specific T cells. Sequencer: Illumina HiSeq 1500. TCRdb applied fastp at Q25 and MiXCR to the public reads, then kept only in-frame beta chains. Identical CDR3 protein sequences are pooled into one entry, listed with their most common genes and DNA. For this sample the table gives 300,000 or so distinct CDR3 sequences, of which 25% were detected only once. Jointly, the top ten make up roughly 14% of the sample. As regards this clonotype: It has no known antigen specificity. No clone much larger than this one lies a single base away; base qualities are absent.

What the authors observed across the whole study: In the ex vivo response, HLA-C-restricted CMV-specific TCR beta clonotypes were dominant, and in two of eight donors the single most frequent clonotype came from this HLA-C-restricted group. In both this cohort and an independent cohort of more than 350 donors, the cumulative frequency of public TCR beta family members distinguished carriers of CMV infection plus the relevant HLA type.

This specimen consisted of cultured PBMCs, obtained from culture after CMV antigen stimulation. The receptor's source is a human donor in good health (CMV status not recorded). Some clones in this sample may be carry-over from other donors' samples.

The CDR3: CASSPATSLIGPEQFF. The bases are TGTGCCAGCTCACCAGCGACTAGCCTCATAGGGCCCGAGCAGTTCTTC. The rearrangement combines TRBV18 with TRBJ2-1; TRBD2 fits 7 bases in the junction. For this chain, trimming is 2 bases at the V end and 10 bases at the J end, and the number of junction bases without a gene match is 14. The CDR3 spans 16 residues, from the cysteine through the phenylalanine. The DNA shown is the 48-base CDR3, in frame from base 1. The germline V gene gives CDR1 as KGHSH and CDR2 as LQKENI. The full variable domain, completed from the reference TRBV18 and TRBJ2-1 proteins outside the CDR3, reads NAGVMQNPRHLVRRRGQEARLRCSPMKGHSHVYWYRQLPEEGLKFMVYLQKENIIDESGMPKERFSAEFPKEGPSILRIQQVVRGDSAAYFCASSPATSLIGPEQFFGPGTRLTVL.